Listed below are T cell receptor beta chains from one sample, sequenced in a study of T cell responses to AZD1222 COVID-19 vaccine. The repertoire was sequenced with immunoSEQ multiplex PCR; TCRdb's copy has only in-frame clones and lacks some. Here the sample spans just over 150,000 clones, 85% to 90% being singletons. This specimen was peripheral blood, taken 28 days after the second AZD1222 dose. These receptor sequences come from an adult who received the AZD1222 COVID-19 vaccine. CDR3s include the opening cysteine and the closing phenylalanine or tryptophan. Fields, in order: V gene, D gene, J gene, clone size, CDR3 protein, CDR3 DNA. A D gene is named only where the DNA matches it firmly. Not every row has a clone size; where given, it reads once, few, many or a size class.

v_call: TRBV18; d_call: NA; j_call: TRBJ2-5; clone_size: NA; cdr3_aa: CASSPETGKETQYF; cdr3_nt: TGTGCCAGCTCACCCGAGACAGGCAAAGAGACCCAGTACTTC
v_call: TRBV28; d_call: TRBD1; j_call: TRBJ2-7; clone_size: NA; cdr3_aa: CASTTIFRQGLYYEQYF; cdr3_nt: TGTGCCAGCACCACCATCTTTAGACAGGGTTTATACTACGAGCAGTACTTC
v_call: TRBV28; d_call: NA; j_call: TRBJ2-7; clone_size: NA; cdr3_aa: CASRTSNYEQYF; cdr3_nt: TGTGCCAGCAGAACTAGCAATTACGAGCAGTACTTC
v_call: TRBV4-3; d_call: TRBD1; j_call: TRBJ2-3; clone_size: NA; cdr3_aa: CASSQGVRGPTDTQYF; cdr3_nt: TGCGCCAGCAGCCAAGGGGTGAGGGGGCCCACAGATACGCAGTATTTT
v_call: TRBV9; d_call: NA; j_call: TRBJ2-1; clone_size: NA; cdr3_aa: CASSVIGLGEQFF; cdr3_nt: TGTGCCAGCAGCGTAATCGGGTTAGGTGAGCAGTTCTTC
v_call: TRBV7-6; d_call: TRBD1; j_call: TRBJ1-1; clone_size: NA; cdr3_aa: CASSLAPGQGLNTEAFF; cdr3_nt: TGTGCCAGCAGCTTAGCGCCGGGACAGGGTCTGAACACTGAAGCTTTCTTT
v_call: TRBV11-2; d_call: NA; j_call: TRBJ1-1; clone_size: NA; cdr3_aa: CASSRQGRSTEAFF; cdr3_nt: TGTGCCAGCAGCCGTCAGGGGAGGAGCACTGAAGCTTTCTTT
v_call: TRBV11-1; d_call: NA; j_call: TRBJ1-1; clone_size: few; cdr3_aa: CASSPKGGPRDTEAFF; cdr3_nt: TGTGCCAGCAGCCCAAAGGGGGGCCCACGGGACACTGAAGCTTTCTTT
v_call: TRBV18; d_call: NA; j_call: TRBJ1-2; clone_size: NA; cdr3_aa: CASSTYSDADGYTF; cdr3_nt: TGTGCCAGCTCAACTTATTCCGACGCGGATGGCTACACCTTC
v_call: TRBV6-5; d_call: NA; j_call: TRBJ2-3; clone_size: NA; cdr3_aa: CASARGGASGDTQYF; cdr3_nt: TGTGCCAGCGCTCGGGGCGGGGCCAGCGGAGATACGCAGTATTTT
v_call: TRBV28; d_call: NA; j_call: TRBJ2-7; clone_size: NA; cdr3_aa: CASYRHTTYEQYF; cdr3_nt: TGTGCCAGCTATAGACACACCACCTACGAGCAGTACTTC
v_call: TRBV5-1; d_call: NA; j_call: TRBJ2-3; clone_size: NA; cdr3_aa: CASSLEYSTDTQYF; cdr3_nt: TGCGCCAGCAGCTTGGAGTACAGCACAGATACGCAGTATTTT
v_call: TRBV28; d_call: NA; j_call: TRBJ1-2; clone_size: NA; cdr3_aa: CASSLWGAVYGYTF; cdr3_nt: TGTGCCAGCAGTTTATGGGGGGCAGTCTATGGCTACACCTTC
v_call: TRBV6-2/TRBV6-3; d_call: TRBD1; j_call: TRBJ2-2; clone_size: NA; cdr3_aa: CASSPGQGTTGELFF; cdr3_nt: TGTGCCAGCAGTCCCGGACAGGGGACGACCGGGGAGCTGTTTTTT
v_call: TRBV15; d_call: NA; j_call: TRBJ1-1; clone_size: NA; cdr3_aa: CATSRDYLQNTEAFF; cdr3_nt: TGTGCCACCAGCAGAGATTATCTGCAGAACACTGAAGCTTTCTTT
v_call: TRBV19; d_call: NA; j_call: TRBJ1-5; clone_size: once; cdr3_aa: CASSRAGSGTGNQPQHF; cdr3_nt: TGTGCCAGTAGCAGGGCGGGGTCGGGTACGGGCAATCAGCCCCAGCATTTT
v_call: TRBV14; d_call: NA; j_call: TRBJ2-1; clone_size: NA; cdr3_aa: CASLPLTGDYNEQFF; cdr3_nt: TGTGCCAGCCTTCCCCTGACAGGTGATTACAATGAGCAGTTCTTC
v_call: TRBV19; d_call: TRBD1; j_call: TRBJ2-1; clone_size: NA; cdr3_aa: CASSIFQGALKSEQFF; cdr3_nt: TGTGCCAGTAGTATTTTTCAGGGGGCGTTAAAAAGTGAGCAGTTCTTC
v_call: TRBV28; d_call: NA; j_call: TRBJ2-5; clone_size: NA; cdr3_aa: CASMEGGYQETQYF; cdr3_nt: TGTGCCAGCATGGAGGGTGGGTACCAAGAGACCCAGTACTTC
v_call: TRBV11-1; d_call: NA; j_call: TRBJ1-4; clone_size: NA; cdr3_aa: CASSLKGHEKLFF; cdr3_nt: TGTGCCAGCAGCTTAAAGGGCCATGAAAAACTGTTTTTT
v_call: TRBV6-1; d_call: NA; j_call: TRBJ1-2; clone_size: NA; cdr3_aa: CAGQGGNYGYTF; cdr3_nt: TGTGCCGGACAAGGTGGGAACTATGGCTACACCTTC
v_call: TRBV28; d_call: TRBD1; j_call: TRBJ1-5; clone_size: few; cdr3_aa: CASSFGHRGNNQPQHF; cdr3_nt: TGTGCCAGCAGTTTTGGGCACAGGGGTAACAATCAGCCCCAGCATTTT
v_call: TRBV28; d_call: NA; j_call: TRBJ1-5; clone_size: NA; cdr3_aa: CASSSNRYSNQPQHF; cdr3_nt: TGTGCCAGCAGTTCCAACAGGTATAGCAATCAGCCCCAGCATTTT
v_call: TRBV6-6; d_call: TRBD1; j_call: TRBJ1-2; clone_size: NA; cdr3_aa: CASRETGTLYGYTF; cdr3_nt: TGTGCCAGCAGGGAGACAGGGACTCTCTATGGCTACACCTTC
v_call: TRBV10-3; d_call: NA; j_call: TRBJ1-4; clone_size: once; cdr3_aa: CAISESGGAGEKLFF; cdr3_nt: TGTGCCATCAGTGAGTCGGGGGGCGCTGGTGAAAAACTGTTTTTT
v_call: TRBV7-2; d_call: NA; j_call: TRBJ1-4; clone_size: many; cdr3_aa: CASSLRQNEKLFF; cdr3_nt: TGTGCCAGCAGCTTACGACAGAATGAAAAACTGTTTTTT
v_call: TRBV7-2; d_call: TRBD2; j_call: TRBJ2-3; clone_size: NA; cdr3_aa: CASSIAGKTDTQYF; cdr3_nt: TGTGCCAGCAGCATAGCGGGAAAAACAGATACGCAGTATTTT
v_call: TRBV19; d_call: TRBD1; j_call: TRBJ1-1; clone_size: NA; cdr3_aa: CASGMTGGRGTEAFF; cdr3_nt: TGTGCCAGTGGCATGACAGGGGGGAGGGGAACTGAAGCTTTCTTT
v_call: TRBV5-4; d_call: NA; j_call: TRBJ2-1; clone_size: NA; cdr3_aa: CASSIQKGEQFF; cdr3_nt: TGTGCCAGCAGCATCCAAAAGGGTGAGCAGTTCTTC
v_call: TRBV29-1; d_call: TRBD1; j_call: TRBJ2-7; clone_size: NA; cdr3_aa: CSVEPGQGNYEQYF; cdr3_nt: TGCAGCGTTGAACCGGGACAGGGGAACTACGAGCAGTACTTC
v_call: TRBV19; d_call: TRBD1; j_call: TRBJ1-2; clone_size: NA; cdr3_aa: CASSIGGQGNYGYTF; cdr3_nt: TGTGCCAGTAGTATAGGGGGACAGGGAAACTATGGCTACACCTTC
v_call: TRBV5-1; d_call: NA; j_call: TRBJ1-4; clone_size: NA; cdr3_aa: CASSPWGGNEKLFF; cdr3_nt: TGCGCCAGCAGCCCCTGGGGGGGGAATGAAAAACTGTTTTTT
v_call: TRBV30; d_call: NA; j_call: TRBJ1-3; clone_size: NA; cdr3_aa: CAWSPQASGNTIYF; cdr3_nt: TGTGCCTGGAGTCCGCAAGCTTCCGGAAACACCATATATTTT